Below are 16 T cell receptor beta chains sequenced from a single sample in a study of CD4 and CD8 cells across lung adenocarcinoma regions (dated by TCRdb to the late 2010s). Receptor libraries were prepared by PCR. Instrument on record: HiSeq X Ten. TCRdb reprocessing: public reads trimmed at Q25 with fastp, clones called with MiXCR, in-frame beta chains kept. CDR3 protein duplicates are merged, each entry listing the most common genes and DNA. The sample table shows 23,000 or so distinct CDR3 sequences, and more than 45% are seen once. 40% to 55% of the sample is taken by the ten largest. Sequences were obtained from CD8+ T cells from the center of a lung tumor. Reading the label with the study, this specimen's cell subset or site is: tumor center region. The receptors come from a male donor with lung adenocarcinoma. The CD4 and CD8 labels of this study may be unreliable.

This clonotype rates as medium-sized (0.01 to 0.1%). This sequence joins TRBV6-1 and TRBJ1-4; D uncertain. Germline V gives CDR1 MNHNS, CDR2 SASEGT. The CDR3 has 17 amino acids. Deletions cut 5 bases from V and 10 bases from J, with 26 bases between. The chain's CDR3 is CASSLARPRNSVGKLFF. The CDR3 DNA follows: TGTGCCAGCAGTCTGGCTCGACCCAGGAATAGTGTTGGAAAACTGTTTTTT.

This clonotype showed up many times. The chain combines TRBV4-1 with TRBJ2-3; D may be TRBD2 (6 bases). CDR3 length equals 14 residues. V was clipped by 3 bases and J by 3 bases, with 10 bases between them. Germline values: CDR1 MGHRA, CDR2 YSYEKL. The CDR3: CASSQGGTTDTQYF. The CDR3 nucleotides are TGCGCCAGCAGCCAGGGGGGTACGACAGATACGCAGTATTTT.

This clonotype was seen many times. The chain is built from TRBV3-1 and TRBJ2-1, with 8 bases lining up with TRBD2. Germline values: CDR1 LGHDT, CDR2 YNNKEL (reference sequence). The length of the CDR3 is 17 residues. V was clipped by 4 bases and J by 1 base; unmatched bases: 9. CDR3 sequence: CASSRATSGPSYNEQFF. The CDR3 DNA sequence: TGTGCCAGCAGCCGAGCTACTAGCGGTCCATCCTACAATGAGCAGTTCTTC.

The table lists this clonotype with many counts. The chain combines TRBV9 with TRBJ2-1; either TRBD1 or TRBD2 may fit D (6 bases each). The CDR3 is 17 residues long. V was clipped by 1 base and J by 0 bases, with 14 bases between them. Germline loops: CDR1 SGDLS, CDR2 YYNGEE. CDR3 sequence reads: CASSVSGGLSSYNEQFF. The CDR3 DNA reads as TGTGCCAGCAGCGTATCTGGGGGGCTGAGCTCCTACAATGAGCAGTTCTTC.

This clonotype has ten or more counts. V and J are TRBV6-2 or TRBV6-3 and TRBJ2-1; unclear D gene. The germline V gene has CDR1 MNHEY and CDR2 SVGEGT. V was cut by 0 bases and J by 6 bases, with 9 bases left in between. The CDR3 has 14 amino acids. The CDR3 region is CASSYSRVVNEQFF. The CDR3 nucleotides read TGTGCCAGCAGTTACTCTCGAGTAGTCAATGAGCAGTTCTTC.

The genes are TRBV10-3 and TRBJ2-4; 8 bases are a match to TRBD2. The V gene's germline CDR1 is ENHRY and CDR2 SYGVKD. The CDR3 length is 18 residues. With V trimmed by 6 bases and J by 13 bases, 26 bases remained unmatched. The CDR3 nucleotides are TGTGCCATCAGGAGCATAGCGGGACCACAAGGGAGCAAAGATATGCAGTACTTC. It translates to CAIRSIAGPQGSKDMQYF.

This clonotype is medium-sized. This chain links TRBV10-1 with TRBJ2-2; weak D call: TRBD1 (5 bases). Deletions cut 5 bases from V and 7 bases from J, with 11 bases between. The CDR3 extends over 13 amino acids. Germline V gene data show CDR1 as WNHNN and CDR2 as SYGVQD (reference sequence). The CDR3 reads CASSPGMRGELFF. In DNA form, the CDR3 reads TGCGCCAGCAGTCCAGGGATGCGCGGGGAGCTGTTTTTT.

This clonotype appeared many times. This chain uses TRBV6-1 with TRBJ2-3, with 7 bases fitting TRBD2. This CDR3 region has 14 residues. In germline, CDR1 is MNHNS, CDR2 SASEGT. V shed 6 bases and J 1 base; nucleotides not matched to a gene: 4. The CDR3 loop reads CASRTSGGTDTQYF. The DNA for the CDR3 is TGTGCCAGCAGGACCAGCGGGGGCACAGATACGCAGTATTTT.

Ten or more counts support this clonotype. This sequence joins TRBV7-6 and TRBJ2-5; D is unclear. Germline-derived CDR1 and CDR2 are SGHVS and FNYEAQ. CDR3 length equals 13 residues. Trimming removed 1 base from V and 2 bases from J, with 5 bases in between. The CDR3 reads CASSLGPQETQYF. CDR3 nucleotide sequence: TGTGCCAGCAGCTTAGGGCCACAAGAGACCCAGTACTTC.

On this clonotype itself: This clone may be a read error of a much larger clone one base away. J is TRBJ2-1 and V is TRBV4-2, with 8 bases lining up with TRBD2. CDR3 length equals 15 residues. The germline CDR1 and CDR2 sequences are LGHNA and YNFKEQ. The ends lost 1 base at V and 13 bases at J; junction bases unmatched: 12. CDR3 DNA sequence: TGTGCCAGCAGCCAAGTGGGCGGGAGGTGGGACATTCAGTTCTTC. Protein sequence: CASSQVGGRWDIQFF.

There are many counts of this clonotype. The chain recombines TRBV20-1 with TRBJ1-3, with 9 nucleotides matching TRBD1. This CDR3 comprises 15 residues. V dropped 2 bases and J dropped 6; count of bases not matched to a gene: 8. Per germline, CDR1 DFQATT and CDR2 SNEGSKA (reference sequence). In DNA form, the CDR3 reads TGCAGTGCTAGATGGACAGGGGCCGGCACAAACACCATATATTTT. This gives the protein CSARWTGAGTNTIYF.

This clonotype was seen at least ten times. V and J are TRBV7-2 and TRBJ2-1; 7 bases map to TRBD1. The J call could be wrong; TRBJ2-7 is a better fit for the DNA end. The CDR3 totals 14 residues. Germline CDR1 SGHTA, CDR2 FQGNSA. The CDR3 nucleotides read TGTGCCAGCAGCTTTGGACAGGTGACTGACGAGCAGTACTTC. Translating gives CASSFGQVTDEQYF.

This clonotype was counted only a few times. V gene TRBV14 combines with J gene TRBJ2-1; TRBD2 aligns across 12 bases. The end of the DNA is better explained by TRBJ2-5, so the J call may be wrong. CDR1 and CDR2 from the germline V gene are SGHDN and FVKESK. This CDR3 region has 15 residues. This CDR3 is CASSQGLAGVETQYF. In DNA, the CDR3 is TGTGCCAGCAGCCAAGGACTAGCGGGAGTGGAGACCCAGTACTTC.

The CDR3 DNA reads TGTGCCAGCAGTTACGGTATAGGGAAGCAGTTTTTT. This gives the protein CASSYGIGKQFF. The chain joins TRBV6-5 to TRBJ2-2; D call uncertain. The CDR3 runs 12 residues. The germline CDR1 and CDR2 sequences are MNHEY and SVGAGI. V lost 2 bases to trimming and J lost 16 bases, with 14 bases between them.

Here the CDR3 reads CATRGGGPDTQYF. The CDR3 bases are TGTGCCACCCGGGGGGGAGGGCCTGATACGCAGTATTTT. The genes are TRBV27 and TRBJ2-3; 8 positions match TRBD2. Germline CDR1 and CDR2: MNHEY and SMNVEV (reference sequence). This CDR3 is built from 13 residues. The ends lost 10 bases at V and 6 bases at J; junction bases unmatched: 9.

On this clonotype itself: Germline and junction disagree at one end, which may indicate a read error. The gene calls are TRBV7-7 and TRBJ2-1, with TRBD1 matching over 8 bases. The germline gives CDR1 SSHAT, CDR2 FNYEAQ (reference sequence). CDR3 length equals 13 residues. DNA of the CDR3: TGTGCTAGCAGCAAAACAGGGGGGAATGAGCAGTTCTTC. Protein sequence: CASSKTGGNEQFF.